This TCR beta chain was sequenced during a study of a mutant IDH1 vaccine in newly diagnosed glioma. Turning to the study itself: Patients had eight vaccinations, in weeks 1, 3, 5, 7, 11, 15, 19 and 23. Patients under treatment included about 60% males and 37.5% females and had a mean age of approximately 40 years. Previous care, which was radiotherapy, temozolomide, or both, most often involved both.

Germline loops: CDR1 SQVTM, CDR2 ANQGSEA. The CDR3 covers 14 residues. After removal of 4 bases from V and 3 bases from J, the junction contained 2 bases not matched to a gene. Details on this clone: Its antigen is not identified.

Time point in this sample: week 5, during vaccination. The content of each vaccine dose was 300 ug of mutant IDH1 20-mer peptide, and topical imiquimod accompanied it. Broader study findings: Across multiple MHC alleles, approximately 93% of patients had vaccine-induced responses.

Repertoires were generated with immunoSEQ multiplex PCR, while TCRdb's copy carries only in-frame clones and drops some. This sample has 30,000 to 40,000 clones, with 56% found just once. Specimen: PBMCs, collected from a glioma patient whose treatment included an IDH1 peptide vaccine. The sequence came from a woman aged 18-29 years with glioma. The rearrangement joins TRBV29-1 to TRBJ2-3; 12 nucleotides line up with TRBD2. The CDR3, as DNA: TGCAGCGTTGGGGGGACTAGCGGGACAGATACGCAGTATTTT. Translation: CSVGGTSGTDTQYF.